This paragraph reports one TCR beta chain. The antigen is undetermined. This sample is part of a study of long-term antiretroviral therapy in people with HIV. Regarding the study as a whole: An increase in diversity followed ART, yet levels stayed below transplant donor controls.

Survey-level resolution applied to immunoSEQ assay v3.0. Clones were sequenced by immunoSEQ multiplex PCR, and TCRdb holds only the in-frame ones, with some missing. Seen here are approximately 24,000 clones, around three quarters observed once, and the top ten hold 11%. Trimming removed 9 bases at V and 5 bases at J, with 14 bases between. Germline values: CDR1 WSHSY, CDR2 SAAADI. The CDR3 contains 13 residues. The sequence was collected from a man aged 25-45 years with HIV. The rearrangement joins TRBV10-2 to TRBJ1-5; D uncertain. Sequencing was performed on unsorted PBMCs, taken 2.1 years after starting antiretroviral therapy. CDR3 amino acids: CASMIDLDQPQHF. Written as DNA, the CDR3 is TGCGCCAGTATGATCGACCTGGATCAGCCCCAGCATTTT.